The T cell receptor (beta chain) under discussion was sequenced for a study of cytomegalovirus exposure and HLA in healthy donors. The donors were members of the roughly 120-subject validation cohort (separate from the approximately 730-subject first cohort). Regarding the study as a whole: There were about 160 TCR beta chains listed as cytomegalovirus-associated.

Clones were read by immunoSEQ multiplex PCR, and TCRdb kept only the in-frame ones, dropping some. The sample includes around 110,000 clones, 88% of them seen just once. Concerning this clone: Its antigen is undetermined.

The CDR3 is made up of 12 amino acids. Germline V gene data show CDR1 as SGHNT and CDR2 as YENEEA. Trimming removed 5 bases from V and 4 bases from J; junction bases left unmatched: 2. The sample comprised PBMCs. The receptor's source is a woman aged 18-29 years in good health and CMV-seropositive. The V gene is TRBV11-3, the J gene TRBJ2-7; 7 nucleotides agree with TRBD1. CDR3 nucleotides: TGTGCCAGCAGCCCAGGGGGTTACGAGCAGTACTTC. As protein: CASSPGGYEQYF. Full variable domain (rest looked up from reference TRBV11-3 and TRBJ2-7): EAGVVQSPRYKIIEKKQPVAFWCNPISGHNTLYWYLQNLGQGPELLIRYENEEAVDDSQLPKDRFSAERLKGVDSTLKIQPAELGDSAVYLCASSPGGYEQYFGPGTRLTVT.